The next 19 T cell receptor beta chains were all read from a single sample in a study of cytomegalovirus exposure and HLA in healthy donors. PCR involved 60 Vbeta and 13 Jbeta primers. Clones were read by immunoSEQ multiplex PCR, and TCRdb kept only the in-frame ones, dropping some. Altogether 150,000 to 200,000 clones are present, roughly four fifths being singletons, with the ten largest covering 4.3%. Sequencing was carried out using PBMCs. These TCRs come from a man aged 35 to 55 in good health and CMV-seronegative.

The chain is built from TRBV4-1 and TRBJ2-2, with D maybe TRBD2 (5 bases). V was cut by 2 bases and J by 5 bases, with 9 bases left in between. CDR1 is MGHRA and CDR2 is YSYEKL in the germline V gene. This CDR3 is built from 14 residues. The CDR3 DNA reads TGCGCCAGCAGCCAACTTCCGGGGACCGGGGAGCTGTTTTTT. Its protein product is CASSQLPGTGELFF.

This chain links TRBV11-3 with TRBJ2-2; D is ambiguous. The CDR3 is made up of 13 amino acids. Trimming removed 1 base at V and 6 bases at J, with 6 bases between. The germline gives CDR1 SGHNT, CDR2 YENEEA. CDR3 region: CASSLGRAGELFF. The CDR3 coding sequence is TGTGCCAGCAGCTTAGGTCGGGCCGGGGAGCTGTTTTTT.

The chain links TRBV5-4 to TRBJ2-7; TRBD1 is a possible D gene (6 bases). V was trimmed by 3 bases and J by 4 bases, leaving 14 bases between them. The CDR3 is made up of 14 amino acids. Germline V lookup: CDR1 SGHNT, CDR2 YYREEE (reference sequence). This CDR3 is CASSSPDRQYEQYF. The CDR3 DNA reads as TGTGCCAGCAGCTCCCCGGACAGACAATACGAGCAGTACTTC. The entire variable domain, with the rest obtained from reference TRBV5-4 and TRBJ2-7, is as follows: ETGVTQSPTHLIKTRGQQVTLRCSSQSGHNTVSWYQQALGQGPQFIFQYYREEENGRGNFPPRFSGLQFPNYSSELNVNALELDDSALYLCASSSPDRQYEQYFGPGTRLTVT.

V gene TRBV2 combines with J gene TRBJ1-2, with a tentative D call TRBD1 (5 bases). The germline V and J ends were trimmed by 9 bases and 2 bases, with 10 bases remaining between them. This CDR3 contains 12 residues. Germline CDR1 SNHLY, CDR2 FYNNEI. The CDR3 coding sequence is TGTGCCAGGGGGGAGGGCAACTATGGCTACACCTTC. Protein product: CARGEGNYGYTF.

The V call is TRBV13, the J call TRBJ1-6, with TRBD1 as a possible D gene (6 bases). This CDR3 is 15 amino acids long. The germline V gene has CDR1 PRHDT and CDR2 FYEKMQ (reference sequence). Trimming pared 5 bases from V and 8 bases from J, leaving 16 bases between. CDR3 sequence: CASSPWGGQDSPLHF. CDR3 nucleotide sequence: TGTGCCAGCAGCCCCTGGGGGGGGCAGGATTCACCCCTCCACTTT.

This chain connects TRBV2 to TRBJ1-6, with a possible D match to TRBD1 (5 bases). Trimming removed 2 bases at V and 0 bases at J, with 11 bases between. The CDR3 loop spans 17 amino acids. Germline-derived CDR1 and CDR2 are SNHLY and FYNNEI. CDR3 sequence reads: CASSELGASSYNSPLHF. As DNA, the CDR3 is TGTGCCAGCAGTGAATTAGGGGCGAGCTCCTATAATTCACCCCTCCACTTT.

The V and J genes are TRBV7-2 and TRBJ1-5; D remains ambiguous. The V end was cut by 2 bases, the J end by 5 bases, with 4 bases between. Germline loops: CDR1 SGHTA, CDR2 FQGNSA. The CDR3 sequence is 12 residues long. The CDR3 DNA is TGTGCCAGCAGCTTACCCTATCAGCCCCAGCATTTT. This sequence encodes CASSLPYQPQHF.

The gene calls are TRBV18 and TRBJ2-2; 9 bases align to TRBD1. The V gene end was trimmed by 1 base and the J gene end by 4 bases; junction bases not matched to a gene: 7. CDR3 length equals 17 residues. Germline V gene data show CDR1 as KGHSH and CDR2 as LQKENI. The CDR3 spells CASSPQRTGALTGELFF. CDR3 in DNA: TGTGCCAGCTCACCACAAAGGACAGGGGCCCTCACCGGGGAGCTGTTTTTT.

V and J are TRBV7-8 and TRBJ1-2; tentatively, D is TRBD1 (5 bases). Deletions cut 5 bases from V and 3 bases from J, with 16 bases between. The CDR3 has 15 residues. Germline V gene lookup returns CDR1 SGHVS and CDR2 FQNEAQ. The CDR3 DNA sequence: TGTGCCAGCAGCCGGCGCGGGGGGAGTGACTATGGCTACACCTTC. Translating it yields CASSRRGGSDYGYTF.

The chain recombines TRBV7-9 with TRBJ2-6, with D maybe TRBD2 (5 bases). Germline V gives CDR1 SEHNR, CDR2 FQNEAQ (reference sequence). The CDR3 runs to 16 residues. The V and J ends lost 8 bases and 2 bases respectively, with 16 bases between them. DNA for the CDR3: TGTGCCAGCCCCCCCGCCCACGGGACTGGGGCCAACGTCCTGACTTTC. Its protein product is CASPPAHGTGANVLTF.

The rearrangement joins TRBV2 to TRBJ1-1; D gene unclear. The germline gives CDR1 SNHLY, CDR2 FYNNEI. Deletions cut 8 bases from V and 1 base from J, with 11 bases between. The length of the CDR3 is 13 residues. CDR3 nucleotides: TGTGCCAGCTTTAGAAACGGGAACACTGAAGCTTTCTTT. The encoded protein is CASFRNGNTEAFF. Together with reference TRBV2 and TRBJ1-1, the CDR3 gives the full variable domain: EPEVTQTPSHQVTQMGQEVILRCVPISNHLYFYWYRQILGQKVEFLVSFYNNEISEKSEIFDDQFSVERPDGSNFTLKIRSTKLEDSAMYFCASFRNGNTEAFFGQGTRLTVV.

The rearrangement links TRBV5-1 to TRBJ2-5, with a weak D call TRBD1 (5 bases). The end of the DNA is better explained by TRBJ2-7, so the J call may be wrong. The CDR3 extends over 15 amino acids. Germline CDR1 is SGHRS and CDR2 is YFSETQ. The CDR3 loop is CASSLVIGENHEQYF. CDR3 bases: TGCGCCAGCAGCTTGGTGATAGGGGAAAACCACGAGCAGTACTTC.

This clone showed up just once. V usage is TRBV30 and J usage is TRBJ1-4; maybe TRBD1 (5 bases). CDR1 is GTSNPN and CDR2 is SVGIG in the germline V gene (reference sequence). This CDR3 spans 15 amino acids. Trimming cost V 5 bases and J 4 bases, with 17 bases left between them. The CDR3 sequence: CAWGLGGADNEKLFF. CDR3 DNA sequence: TGTGCCTGGGGTTTGGGCGGGGCAGATAATGAAAAACTGTTTTTT.

The chain links TRBV6-1 to TRBJ2-2, with 8 bases matching TRBD1. V trimming: 7 bases; J trimming: 3 bases; junction bases outside the gene matches: 4. Germline V gives CDR1 MNHNS, CDR2 SASEGT. The CDR3 runs to 14 residues. As DNA, the CDR3 is TGTGCCAGCACTCTGGACAGGGACACCGGGGAGCTGTTTTTT. Translated, it gives CASTLDRDTGELFF.

Only one count was recorded for this clone. This chain uses TRBV30 with TRBJ1-2; the D is unclear. CDR1 is GTSNPN and CDR2 is SVGIG in the germline V gene (reference sequence). The ends were cut back, 5 bases at V and 0 bases at J, with 7 bases in the middle. The CDR3 runs to 12 residues. CDR3 bases: TGTGCCTGGGAGGGTTCTAACTATGGCTACACCTTC. Translation gives CAWEGSNYGYTF.

The rearrangement uses TRBV6-5 and TRBJ2-2, with D possibly being TRBD1 (6 bases). The CDR3 has 13 amino acids. CDR1 is MNHEY and CDR2 is SVGAGI in the germline V gene. V was trimmed by 2 bases and J by 8 bases, leaving 9 bases between them. The CDR3 DNA follows: TGTGCCAGCAGTTACAGGGGGACGGGGGAGCTGTTTTTT. This sequence encodes CASSYRGTGELFF.

V usage is TRBV6-5 and J usage is TRBJ2-5, with TRBD2 identical over 7 bases. The assigned J gene may be wrong: the sequence end matches TRBJ2-7 better. The germline V gene has CDR1 MNHEY and CDR2 SVGAGI. The CDR3 totals 14 residues. CDR3 residues: CASREWGGHYEQYF. CDR3 nucleotides: TGTGCCAGCAGGGAATGGGGAGGGCACTACGAGCAGTACTTC.

Regarding this clone: Compared with germline, one end of the junction differs, possibly owing to a read error. The rearrangement uses TRBV7-9 and TRBJ1-4; D might be TRBD1 (5 bases). The CDR3 has 14 amino acids. Germline-derived CDR1 and CDR2 are SEHNR and FQNEAQ (reference sequence). CDR3: CSSRAVSTNEKLFF. The CDR3 region has the DNA TGTTCCAGCAGGGCAGTCTCCACTAATGAAAAACTGTTTTTT. Drawing the rest from reference TRBV7-9 and TRBJ1-4, the complete variable domain is DTGVSQNPRHKITKRGQNVTFRCDPISEHNRLYWYRQTLGQGPEFLTYFQNEAQLEKSRLLSDRFSAERPKGSFSTLEIQRTEQGDSAMYLCSSRAVSTNEKLFFGSGTQLSVL.

The genes are TRBV6-5 and TRBJ2-1, with 9 positions matching TRBD2. The CDR3 spans 15 residues. V trimming: 7 bases; J trimming: 7 bases; junction bases outside the gene matches: 11. CDR1 is MNHEY and CDR2 is SVGAGI in the germline V gene. The DNA for the CDR3 is TGTGCCAGCACCCCCTCCGGGACTAGCTGGAATGAGCAGTTCTTC. Its translation: CASTPSGTSWNEQFF.